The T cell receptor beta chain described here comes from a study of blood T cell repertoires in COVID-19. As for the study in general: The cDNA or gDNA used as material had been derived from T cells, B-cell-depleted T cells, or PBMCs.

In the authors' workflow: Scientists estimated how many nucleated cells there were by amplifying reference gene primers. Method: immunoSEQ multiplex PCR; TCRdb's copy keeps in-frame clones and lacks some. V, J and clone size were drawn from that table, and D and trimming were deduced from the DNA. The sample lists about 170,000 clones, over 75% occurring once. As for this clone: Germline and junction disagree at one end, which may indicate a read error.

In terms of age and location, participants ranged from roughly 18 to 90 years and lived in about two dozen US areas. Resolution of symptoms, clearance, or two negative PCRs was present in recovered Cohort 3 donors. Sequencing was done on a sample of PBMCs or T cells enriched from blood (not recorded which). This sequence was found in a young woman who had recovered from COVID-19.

The CDR3 here is CASSTPGGEPGLASAKGLF. CDR3 in DNA: TGTGCCAGCAGCACCCCCGGTGGTGAACCGGGACTAGCGTCCGCAAAGGGGCTCTTC. The chain employs TRBV7-8 and TRBJ2-1; 10 bases fit TRBD2. The CDR3 is made up of 19 amino acids. CDR1 is SGHVS, CDR2 FQNEAQ, per germline.